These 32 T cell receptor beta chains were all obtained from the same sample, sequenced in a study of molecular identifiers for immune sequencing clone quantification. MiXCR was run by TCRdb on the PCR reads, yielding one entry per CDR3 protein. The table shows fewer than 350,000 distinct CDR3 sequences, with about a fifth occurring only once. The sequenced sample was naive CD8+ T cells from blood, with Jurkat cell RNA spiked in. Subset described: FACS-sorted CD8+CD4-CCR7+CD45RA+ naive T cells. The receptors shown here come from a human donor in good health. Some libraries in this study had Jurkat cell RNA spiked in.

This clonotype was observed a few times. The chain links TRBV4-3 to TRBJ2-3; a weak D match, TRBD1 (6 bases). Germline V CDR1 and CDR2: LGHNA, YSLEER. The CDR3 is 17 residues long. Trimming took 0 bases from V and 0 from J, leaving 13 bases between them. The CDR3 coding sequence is TGCGCCAGCAGCCAAGATCGGCAGGGGTCTAGCACAGATACGCAGTATTTT. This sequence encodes CASSQDRQGSSTDTQYF.

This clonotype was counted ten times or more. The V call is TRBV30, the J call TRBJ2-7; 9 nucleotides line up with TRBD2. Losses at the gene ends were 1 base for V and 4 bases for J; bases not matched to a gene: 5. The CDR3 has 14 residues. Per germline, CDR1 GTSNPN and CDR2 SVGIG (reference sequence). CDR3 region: CAWSAIAGVYEQYF. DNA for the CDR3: TGTGCCTGGAGTGCTATAGCGGGAGTTTACGAGCAGTACTTC.

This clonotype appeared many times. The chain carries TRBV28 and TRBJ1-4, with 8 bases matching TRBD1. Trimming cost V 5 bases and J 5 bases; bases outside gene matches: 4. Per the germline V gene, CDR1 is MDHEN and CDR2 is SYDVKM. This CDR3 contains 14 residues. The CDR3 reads CASSAGQENEKLFF. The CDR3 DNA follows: TGTGCCAGCAGTGCGGGACAGGAAAATGAAAAACTGTTTTTT.

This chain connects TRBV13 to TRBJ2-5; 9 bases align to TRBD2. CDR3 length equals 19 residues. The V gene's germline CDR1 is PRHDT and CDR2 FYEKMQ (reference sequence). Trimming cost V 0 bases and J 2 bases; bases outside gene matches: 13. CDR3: CASSLGRGSSGDLQETQYF. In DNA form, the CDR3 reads TGTGCCAGCAGCTTAGGCCGAGGTTCTAGCGGGGATTTACAAGAGACCCAGTACTTC.

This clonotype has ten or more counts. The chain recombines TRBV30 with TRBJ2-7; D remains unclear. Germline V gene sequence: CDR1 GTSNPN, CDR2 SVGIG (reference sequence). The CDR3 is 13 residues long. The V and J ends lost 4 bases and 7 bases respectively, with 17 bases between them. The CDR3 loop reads CAWNTGSNGEQYF. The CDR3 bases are TGTGCCTGGAATACCGGATCGAACGGGGAGCAGTACTTC.

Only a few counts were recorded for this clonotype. The CDR3 loop is CASSQSEKGGTDTQYF. The CDR3 DNA is TGTGCCAGCAGCCAATCGGAGAAGGGCGGCACAGATACGCAGTATTTT. The V call is TRBV3-1, the J call TRBJ2-3; D not resolved. Between the trimmed V and J ends, which lost 2 bases and 1 base, there was a span of 13 bases. Germline V gives CDR1 LGHDT, CDR2 YNNKEL (reference sequence). The CDR3 sequence is 16 residues long.

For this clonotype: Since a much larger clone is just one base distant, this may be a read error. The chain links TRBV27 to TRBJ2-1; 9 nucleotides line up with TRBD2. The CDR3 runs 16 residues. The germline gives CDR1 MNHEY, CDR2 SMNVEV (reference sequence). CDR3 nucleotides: TGTGCCAGCAGTTCCTCGACTAGCGGACCTTACAATGAGCAGCTCTTC. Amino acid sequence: CASSSSTSGPYNEQLF.

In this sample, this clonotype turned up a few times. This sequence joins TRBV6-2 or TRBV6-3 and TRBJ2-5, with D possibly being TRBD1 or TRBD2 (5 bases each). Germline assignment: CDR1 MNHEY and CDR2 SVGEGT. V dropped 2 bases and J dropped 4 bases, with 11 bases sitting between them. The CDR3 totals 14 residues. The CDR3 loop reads CASSYTGPSETQYF. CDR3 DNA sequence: TGTGCCAGCAGTTACACGGGACCTTCAGAGACCCAGTACTTC.

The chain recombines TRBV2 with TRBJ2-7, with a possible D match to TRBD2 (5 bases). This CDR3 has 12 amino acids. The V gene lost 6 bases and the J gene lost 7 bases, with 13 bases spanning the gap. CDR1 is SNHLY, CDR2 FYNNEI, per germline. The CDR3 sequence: CASRESGWEQYF. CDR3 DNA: TGTGCCAGCAGGGAGAGCGGTTGGGAGCAGTACTTC. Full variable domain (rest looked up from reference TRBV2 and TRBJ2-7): EPEVTQTPSHQVTQMGQEVILRCVPISNHLYFYWYRQILGQKVEFLVSFYNNEISEKSEIFDDQFSVERPDGSNFTLKIRSTKLEDSAMYFCASRESGWEQYFGPGTRLTVT.

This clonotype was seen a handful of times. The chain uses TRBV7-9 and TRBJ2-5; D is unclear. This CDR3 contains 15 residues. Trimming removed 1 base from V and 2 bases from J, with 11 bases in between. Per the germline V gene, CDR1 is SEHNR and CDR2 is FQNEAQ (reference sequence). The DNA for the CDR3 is TGTGCCAGCAGCTTAGTTATAGGCAGTCAAGAGACCCAGTACTTC. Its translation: CASSLVIGSQETQYF.

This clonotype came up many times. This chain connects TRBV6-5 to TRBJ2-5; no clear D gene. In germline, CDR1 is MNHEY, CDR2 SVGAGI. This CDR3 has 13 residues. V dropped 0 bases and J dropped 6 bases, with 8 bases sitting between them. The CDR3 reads CASSYSLIQTQYF. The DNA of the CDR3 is TGTGCCAGCAGTTACTCTCTGATCCAGACCCAGTACTTC.

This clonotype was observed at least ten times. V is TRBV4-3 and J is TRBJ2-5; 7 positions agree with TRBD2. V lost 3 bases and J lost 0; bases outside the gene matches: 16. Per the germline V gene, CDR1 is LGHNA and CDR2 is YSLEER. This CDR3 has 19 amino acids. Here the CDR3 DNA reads TGCGCCAGCAGCCACTCCAACCCGGCTAGCGGATTGTACCAAGAGACCCAGTACTTC. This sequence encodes CASSHSNPASGLYQETQYF.

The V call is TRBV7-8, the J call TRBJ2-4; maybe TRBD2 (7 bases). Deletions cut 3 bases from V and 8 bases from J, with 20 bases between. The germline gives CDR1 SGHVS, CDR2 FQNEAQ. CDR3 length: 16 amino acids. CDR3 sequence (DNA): TGTGCCAGCAGCTTCCAGGGTGGGGGGGGCAGGGACATTCAGTACTTC. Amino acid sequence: CASSFQGGGGRDIQYF.

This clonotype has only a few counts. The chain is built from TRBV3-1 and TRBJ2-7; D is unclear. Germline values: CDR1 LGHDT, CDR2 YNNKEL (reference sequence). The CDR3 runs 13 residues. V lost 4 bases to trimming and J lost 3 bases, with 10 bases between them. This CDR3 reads CASSRERDYEQYF. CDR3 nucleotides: TGTGCCAGCAGCCGAGAAAGAGACTACGAGCAGTACTTC.

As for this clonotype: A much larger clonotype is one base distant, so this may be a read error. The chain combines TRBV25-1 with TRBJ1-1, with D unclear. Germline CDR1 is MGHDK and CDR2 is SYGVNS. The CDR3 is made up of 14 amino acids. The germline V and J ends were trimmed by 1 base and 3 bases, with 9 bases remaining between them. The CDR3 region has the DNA TGTGCCAGCAGTGAATTCGGCGGCTACACTGAAGCTTTCTTT. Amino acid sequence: CASSEFGGYTEAFF.

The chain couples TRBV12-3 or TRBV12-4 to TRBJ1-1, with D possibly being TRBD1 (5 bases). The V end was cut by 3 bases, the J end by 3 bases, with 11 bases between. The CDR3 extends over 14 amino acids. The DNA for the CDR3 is TGTGCCAGCAGTTTCACCGGGACTTACACTGAAGCTTTCTTT. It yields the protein CASSFTGTYTEAFF.

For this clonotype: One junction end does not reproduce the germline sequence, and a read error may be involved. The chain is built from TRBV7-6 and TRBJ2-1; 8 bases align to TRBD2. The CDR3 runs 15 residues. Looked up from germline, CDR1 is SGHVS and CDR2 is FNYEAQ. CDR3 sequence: CASSLSHGGDNGQFF. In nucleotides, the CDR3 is TGTGCCAGCAGCTTATCACACGGGGGGGACAATGGGCAGTTCTTC.

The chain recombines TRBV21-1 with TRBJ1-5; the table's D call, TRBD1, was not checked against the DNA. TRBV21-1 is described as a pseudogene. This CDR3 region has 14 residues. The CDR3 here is CASSPDRVDQPRHF. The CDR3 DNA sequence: TGTGCCAGCAGCCCCGACAGGGTCGATCAGCCCCGGCATTTT.

The chain's CDR3 is CSPDPPDRVETQYF. The CDR3 DNA reads TGCAGTCCTGACCCACCGGACAGGGTGGAGACCCAGTACTTC. The chain joins TRBV20-1 to TRBJ2-5; 8 positions match TRBD1. Germline trimming cut 8 bases from V and 5 bases from J; bases unmatched to any gene: 13. The CDR3 length is 14 residues. Germline CDR1 is DFQATT and CDR2 is SNEGSKA (reference sequence).

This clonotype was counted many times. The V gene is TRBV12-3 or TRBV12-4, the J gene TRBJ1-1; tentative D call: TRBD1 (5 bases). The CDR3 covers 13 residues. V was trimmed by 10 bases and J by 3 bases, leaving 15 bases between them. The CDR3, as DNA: TGTGCCAAAAAAGCAGGGCCGCACACTGAAGCTTTCTTT. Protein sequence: CAKKAGPHTEAFF.

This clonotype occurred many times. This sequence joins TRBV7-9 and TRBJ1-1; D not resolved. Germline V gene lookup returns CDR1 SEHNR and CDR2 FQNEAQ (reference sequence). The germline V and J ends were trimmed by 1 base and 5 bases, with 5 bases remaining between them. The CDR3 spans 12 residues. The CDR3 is CASSLGPTEAFF. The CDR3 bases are TGTGCCAGCAGCTTAGGCCCGACTGAAGCTTTCTTT.

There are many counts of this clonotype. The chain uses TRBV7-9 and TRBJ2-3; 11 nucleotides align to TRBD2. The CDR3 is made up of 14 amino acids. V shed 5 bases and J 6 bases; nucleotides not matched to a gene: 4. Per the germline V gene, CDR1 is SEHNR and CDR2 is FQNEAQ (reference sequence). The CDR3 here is CASSDTSGSDTQYF. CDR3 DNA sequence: TGTGCCAGCAGCGATACTAGCGGGAGTGATACGCAGTATTTT.

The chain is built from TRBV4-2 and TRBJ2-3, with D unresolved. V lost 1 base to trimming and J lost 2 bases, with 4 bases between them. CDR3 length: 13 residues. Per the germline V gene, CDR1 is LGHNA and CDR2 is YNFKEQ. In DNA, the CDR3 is TGTGCCAGCAGCCAAGTACACACAGATACGCAGTATTTT. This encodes CASSQVHTDTQYF.

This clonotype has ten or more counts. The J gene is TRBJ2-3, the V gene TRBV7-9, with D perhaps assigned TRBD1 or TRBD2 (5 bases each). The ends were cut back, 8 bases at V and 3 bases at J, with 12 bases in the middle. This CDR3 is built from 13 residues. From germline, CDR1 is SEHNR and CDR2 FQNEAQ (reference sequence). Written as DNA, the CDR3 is TGTGCCAGCTCTCCGGGGCAGACAGATACGCAGTATTTT. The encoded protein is CASSPGQTDTQYF.

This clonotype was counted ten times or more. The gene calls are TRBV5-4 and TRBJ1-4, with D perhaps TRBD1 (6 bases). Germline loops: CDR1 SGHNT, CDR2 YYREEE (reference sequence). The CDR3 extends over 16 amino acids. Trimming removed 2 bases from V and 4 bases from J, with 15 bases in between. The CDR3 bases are TGTGCCAGCAGCTTACAGGGTAGCGGGCTTAATGAAAAACTGTTTTTT. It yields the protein CASSLQGSGLNEKLFF. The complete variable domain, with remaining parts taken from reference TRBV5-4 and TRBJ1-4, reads ETGVTQSPTHLIKTRGQQVTLRCSSQSGHNTVSWYQQALGQGPQFIFQYYREEENGRGNFPPRFSGLQFPNYSSELNVNALELDDSALYLCASSLQGSGLNEKLFFGSGTQLSVL.

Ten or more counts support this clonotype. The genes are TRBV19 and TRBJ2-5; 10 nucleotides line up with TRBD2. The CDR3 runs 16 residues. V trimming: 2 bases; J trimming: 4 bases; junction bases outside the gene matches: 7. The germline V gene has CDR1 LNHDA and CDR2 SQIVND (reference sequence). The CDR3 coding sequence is TGTGCCAGTAGTATACGAGCGGGAGGGCCGGTAGAGACCCAGTACTTC. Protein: CASSIRAGGPVETQYF.

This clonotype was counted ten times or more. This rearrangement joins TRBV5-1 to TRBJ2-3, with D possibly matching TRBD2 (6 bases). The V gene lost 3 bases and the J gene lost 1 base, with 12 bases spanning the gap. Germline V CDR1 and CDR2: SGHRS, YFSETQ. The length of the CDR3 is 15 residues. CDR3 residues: CASSSVGGGTDTQYF. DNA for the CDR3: TGCGCCAGCAGCTCCGTGGGGGGTGGCACAGATACGCAGTATTTT.

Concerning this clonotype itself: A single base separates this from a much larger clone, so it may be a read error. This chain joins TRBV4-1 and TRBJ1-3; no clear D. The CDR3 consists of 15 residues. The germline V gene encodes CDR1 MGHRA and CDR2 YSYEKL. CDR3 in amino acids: CASGQDLQYGNTIYF. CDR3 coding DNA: TGCGCCAGCGGCCAAGATCTACAGTATGGAAACACCATATATTTT.

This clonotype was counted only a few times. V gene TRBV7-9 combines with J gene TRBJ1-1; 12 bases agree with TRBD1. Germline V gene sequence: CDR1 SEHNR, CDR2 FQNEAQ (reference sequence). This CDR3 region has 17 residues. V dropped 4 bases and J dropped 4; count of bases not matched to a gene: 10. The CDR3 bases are TGTGCCAGCAGCTACGGGACAGGGGGCCTGGCAACCACTGAAGCTTTCTTT. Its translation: CASSYGTGGLATTEAFF.

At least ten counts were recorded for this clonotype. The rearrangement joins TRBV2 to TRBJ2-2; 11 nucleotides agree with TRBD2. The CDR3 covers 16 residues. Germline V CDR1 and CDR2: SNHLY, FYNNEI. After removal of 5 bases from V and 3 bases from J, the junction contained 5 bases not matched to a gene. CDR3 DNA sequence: TGTGCCAGCAGTCGCGCTAGCGGGGGGCACACCGGGGAGCTGTTTTTT. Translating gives CASSRASGGHTGELFF. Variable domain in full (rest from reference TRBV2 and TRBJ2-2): EPEVTQTPSHQVTQMGQEVILRCVPISNHLYFYWYRQILGQKVEFLVSFYNNEISEKSEIFDDQFSVERPDGSNFTLKIRSTKLEDSAMYFCASSRASGGHTGELFFGEGSRLTVL.

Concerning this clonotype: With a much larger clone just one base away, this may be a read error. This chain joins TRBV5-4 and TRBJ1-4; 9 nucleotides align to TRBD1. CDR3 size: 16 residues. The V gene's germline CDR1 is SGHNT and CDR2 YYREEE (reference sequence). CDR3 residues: CASSSRQGGTNEKLVF. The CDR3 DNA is TGTGCCAGCAGCTCGCGACAGGGGGGTACTAATGAAAAACTGGTTTTT.

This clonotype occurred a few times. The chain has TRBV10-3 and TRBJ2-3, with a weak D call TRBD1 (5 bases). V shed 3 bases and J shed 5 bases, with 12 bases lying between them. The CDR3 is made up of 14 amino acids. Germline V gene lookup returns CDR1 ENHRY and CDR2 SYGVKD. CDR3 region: CAISDTDTGDTQYF. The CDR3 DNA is TGTGCCATCAGTGATACGGACACCGGAGATACGCAGTATTTT.